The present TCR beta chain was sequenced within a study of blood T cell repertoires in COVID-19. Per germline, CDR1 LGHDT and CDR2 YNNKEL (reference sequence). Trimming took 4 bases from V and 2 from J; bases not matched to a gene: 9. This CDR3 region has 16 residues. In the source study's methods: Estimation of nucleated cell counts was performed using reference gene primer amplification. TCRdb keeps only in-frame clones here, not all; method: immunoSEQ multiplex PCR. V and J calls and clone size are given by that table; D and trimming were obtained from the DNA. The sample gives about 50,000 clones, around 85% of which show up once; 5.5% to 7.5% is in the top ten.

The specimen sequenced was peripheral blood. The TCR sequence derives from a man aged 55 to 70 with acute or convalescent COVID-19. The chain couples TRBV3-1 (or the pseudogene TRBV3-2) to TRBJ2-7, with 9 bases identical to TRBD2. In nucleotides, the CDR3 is TGTGCCAGCAGCCGCCTCGGGACTAGCACTCCCTACGAGCAGTACTTC. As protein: CASSRLGTSTPYEQYF.